This T cell receptor beta chain comes out of a study of shared clonotypes between healthy human individuals. Across the whole study: Contributing individuals were two females and a few males aged 18 to 49.

Assay: immunoSEQ multiplex PCR; the TCRdb copy retains only in-frame clones and omits some. The table includes about 680,000 clones, about 92% detected once. The CDR3 is 13 amino acids. Germline assignment: CDR1 SGHVS and CDR2 FNYEAQ. V lost 4 bases to trimming and J lost 7 bases, with 14 bases between them. Naive CD8 populations comprised CD45RO-negative cells positively selected for CCR7, excluding terminally differentiated effector memory CD45RA+ cells. Sequenced: naive CD8+ T cells sorted from blood. The J gene is TRBJ2-7, the V gene TRBV7-6, with a possible D match to TRBD2 (5 bases). The TCR comes from a man younger than 40 in good health. The CDR3: CASSSPGSWEQYF. The DNA of the CDR3 is TGTGCCAGCAGCTCCCCGGGGTCATGGGAGCAGTACTTC. Drawing the rest from reference TRBV7-6 and TRBJ2-7, the complete variable domain is GAGVSQSPRYKVTKRGQDVALRCDPISGHVSLYWYRQALGQGPEFLTYFNYEAQQDKSGLPNDRFSAERPEGSISTLTIQRTEQRDSAMYRCASSSPGSWEQYFGPGTRLTVT.